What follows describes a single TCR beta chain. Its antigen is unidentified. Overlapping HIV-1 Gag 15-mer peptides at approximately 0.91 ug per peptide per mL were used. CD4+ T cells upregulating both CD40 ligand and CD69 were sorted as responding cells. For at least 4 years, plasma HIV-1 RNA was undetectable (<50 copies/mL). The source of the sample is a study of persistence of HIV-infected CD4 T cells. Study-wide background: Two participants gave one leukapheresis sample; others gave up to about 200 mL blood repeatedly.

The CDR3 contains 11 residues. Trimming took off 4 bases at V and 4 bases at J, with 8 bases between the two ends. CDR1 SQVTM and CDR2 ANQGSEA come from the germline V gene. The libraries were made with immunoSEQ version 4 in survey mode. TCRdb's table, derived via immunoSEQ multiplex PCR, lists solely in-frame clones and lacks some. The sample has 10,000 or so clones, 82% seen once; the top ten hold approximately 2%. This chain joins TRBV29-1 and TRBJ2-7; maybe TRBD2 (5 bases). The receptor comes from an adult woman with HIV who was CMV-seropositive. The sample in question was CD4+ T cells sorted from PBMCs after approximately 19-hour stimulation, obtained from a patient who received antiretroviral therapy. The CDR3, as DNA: TGCAGCGTTGTGAGGGATTACGAGCAGTACTTC. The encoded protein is CSVVRDYEQYF.